This TCR beta chain was identified in a study of blood T cells in healthy people across ages. Study-level results: Shifts in expanded clonotypes may have been confounded by donor CMV status, which was unknown. Versus aged donors, long-lived donors had higher diversity and more naive CD4+ cells.

The ends were cut back, 0 bases at V and 0 bases at J, with 3 bases in the middle. The CDR3 has 15 residues. From germline, CDR1 is LNHNV and CDR2 YYDKDF (reference sequence). For this clonotype: What it binds is not known.

Then a second PCR, running roughly 7 to 11 cycles, was carried out with a sample-barcoded 5' primer and a J-beta primer mix. The template-switch adaptor, which had 12 random nucleotides, put a tag on each cDNA molecule. TCRdb fed the 5' RACE reads into MiXCR, producing one record per CDR3 protein. The sample lists about a million distinct CDR3 sequences, approximately 50% seen once, with about a fifth in the top ten. The rearrangement joins TRBV15 to TRBJ2-6; D gene unclear. Sample: blood. This sequence originates from a woman aged 55-69 years in good health. The CDR3 DNA is TGTGCCACCAGCAGAGACAACTCTGGGGCCAACGTCCTGACTTTC. Its protein product is CATSRDNSGANVLTF.